Sequencing of this T cell receptor (beta chain) was carried out in a study of cytomegalovirus exposure and HLA in healthy donors. V gave up 7 bases and J gave up 2 bases; unmatched junction bases: 7. This CDR3 is built from 14 residues. CDR1 is SGDLS and CDR2 is YYNGEE in the germline V gene. It was with 60 Vbeta and 13 Jbeta primers that the PCR ran. This table comes from immunoSEQ multiplex PCR, and its TCRdb copy is limited to in-frame clones, with some not included. The sample carries about 110,000 clones, 76% recorded once. The sample comprised PBMCs. The source of this sequence is a woman aged 50 to 65 in good health and CMV-seropositive. The chain combines TRBV9 with TRBJ2-3, with TRBD2 matching 7 bases. The CDR3 loop is CASGGGETTDTQYF. The CDR3 DNA sequence: TGTGCCAGCGGGGGGGGAGAAACCACAGATACGCAGTATTTT.